These 11 T cell receptor beta chains were all obtained from the same sample, sequenced in a study of regulatory T cells in long-lasting Graves disease. Assembly of TCR beta libraries relied on iRepertoire HTBI primers together with Arm-PCR of CDR3 regions. TCRdb ran MiXCR on the multiplex PCR reads and lists one entry per CDR3 protein. The data contain 200,000 to 250,000 distinct CDR3 sequences, roughly 19% of them singletons. As for time point: newly diagnosed GD, antithyroid drugs for less than 3 months. PBMC-derived RNA was used for the TCR library. This sample also appeared in a second study, on T cells in Graves' hyperthyroidism and ophthalmopathy.

The source was peripheral blood mononuclear cells (PBMCs), collected at new diagnosis, from a patient treated with antithyroid drugs. The receptors were sampled from a woman in her thirties with Graves disease.

This clonotype appeared many times. The junction departs from germline at one end; a sequencing error may be responsible. The chain uses TRBV9 and TRBJ1-6; D not resolved. Germline CDR1 is SGDLS and CDR2 is YYNGEE. This CDR3 is 14 amino acids long. The CDR3 here is CASSVASYNSPLHF. CDR3 nucleotides: TGTGCCAGCAGCGTAGCCTCCTATAATTCGCCCCTCCACTTT.

This clonotype was observed a few times. This sequence joins TRBV7-2 and TRBJ1-2; 7 bases fit TRBD1. V lost 0 bases and J lost 4; bases outside the gene matches: 8. The CDR3 is 16 residues long. The germline V gene has CDR1 SGHTA and CDR2 FQGNSA. The CDR3: CASSLAQGMDGYGYTF. The CDR3 nucleotides read TGTGCCAGCAGCTTAGCACAGGGGATGGATGGCTATGGCTACACCTTC.

This clonotype was detected ten times or more. The rearrangement uses TRBV2 and TRBJ1-5; possible D gene TRBD1, 5 bases. The CDR3 length is 15 residues. Germline assignment: CDR1 SNHLY and CDR2 FYNNEI. The germline V and J ends were trimmed by 6 bases and 4 bases, with 16 bases remaining between them. CDR3 DNA sequence: TGTGCCAGCAGAGCTCAGGGAGGGCGGAATCAGCCCCAGCATTTT. Translating it yields CASRAQGGRNQPQHF. Combining the CDR3 with reference TRBV2 and TRBJ1-5 gives the whole variable domain EPEVTQTPSHQVTQMGQEVILRCVPISNHLYFYWYRQILGQKVEFLVSFYNNEISEKSEIFDDQFSVERPDGSNFTLKIRSTKLEDSAMYFCASRAQGGRNQPQHFGDGTRLSIL.

This clonotype was detected ten times or more. The rearrangement links TRBV20-1 to TRBJ1-6; a weak D match, TRBD1 (5 bases). In germline, CDR1 is DFQATT, CDR2 SNEGSKA (reference sequence). Deletions cut 4 bases from V and 6 bases from J, with 16 bases between. There are 15 residues in the CDR3. CDR3 bases: TGCAGTGCTACCCGGGACGGGACCCGTAATTCACCCCTCCACTTT. This sequence encodes CSATRDGTRNSPLHF.

As concerns this clonotype: A single base separates this from a much larger clone, so it may be a read error. The rearrangement joins TRBV2 to TRBJ1-5; D possibly corresponds to TRBD1 (5 bases). CDR3 length: 14 residues. Germline CDR1 reads SNHLY; CDR2 reads FYNNEI. CDR3 DNA sequence: TGTGCCATCAGTTTATACAGGCCTAACGAGCCCCAGCATTTT. This encodes CAISLYRPNEPQHF.

Ten or more counts support this clonotype. The gene calls are TRBV19 and TRBJ1-5; D unresolved. The germline V gene encodes CDR1 LNHDA and CDR2 SQIVND (reference sequence). V dropped 4 bases and J dropped 6 bases, with 7 bases sitting between them. The CDR3 is 12 residues long. This CDR3 reads CASSKGRQPQHF. The DNA of the CDR3 is TGTGCCAGTAGTAAAGGGCGTCAGCCCCAGCATTTT.

This clonotype showed up just a few times. The genes are TRBV7-9 and TRBJ1-6, with TRBD1 matching 7 bases. V lost 5 bases to trimming and J lost 9 bases; unmatched junction nucleotides: 13. CDR1 and CDR2 from the germline V gene are SEHNR and FQNEAQ (reference sequence). The length of the CDR3 is 16 residues. The DNA for the CDR3 is TGTGCCAGCAGCCCCTACGGGGAGGGGGCGGGTTCACCCCTCCACTTT. It specifies CASSPYGEGAGSPLHF.

A note on this clonotype: A far more abundant clone sits one base away, making this likely a read error. The chain recombines TRBV12-3 or TRBV12-4 with TRBJ2-7, with TRBD2 matching 7 bases. V was pared by 6 bases and J by 7 bases, with 12 bases of the junction left unmatched. CDR3 length: 14 amino acids. CDR3 coding DNA: TGTGCCAGCAGCCCGACTAGCTCCTACAATGAGCAGTACTTC. It encodes CASSPTSSYNEQYF.

The CDR3, as DNA: TGTGCCAGCGGACAGGGAGTGGAGACCCAGTACTTC. It yields the protein CASGQGVETQYF. V usage is TRBV28 and J usage is TRBJ2-5, with 8 bases aligning to TRBD1. Germline CDR1 is MDHEN and CDR2 is SYDVKM. The CDR3 has 12 amino acids. V shed 8 bases, J shed 5 bases, and the junction held 4 bases outside the gene matches.

The V gene is TRBV28, the J gene TRBJ2-7; 7 bases align to TRBD2. J gave up 7 bases and V 11 bases, and 14 bases lay outside the gene matches. This CDR3 spans 13 amino acids. Germline V gene lookup returns CDR1 MDHEN and CDR2 SYDVKM. The DNA for the CDR3 is TGTGCCGCCGGGGCGGGAGTTTTGGGTGAGCAGTACTTC. Its translation is CAAGAGVLGEQYF.

This clonotype showed up many times. The chain employs TRBV30 and TRBJ2-1; 8 positions agree with TRBD2. The CDR3 has 13 residues. CDR1 and CDR2 from the germline V gene are GTSNPN and SVGIG (reference sequence). The V segment lost 7 bases and the J segment 7 bases; nucleotides outside the gene matches: 9. CDR3 loop: CASASGRANEQFF. The CDR3 nucleotides are TGTGCCTCCGCCAGCGGGAGAGCGAATGAGCAGTTCTTC.